This record concerns one T cell receptor (beta chain) sequence. The CDR3 length is 13 residues. Per germline, CDR1 LGHNT and CDR2 FRNRAP. The V end lost 6 bases, the J end lost 7 bases, and 15 bases lay between the germline ends. The sample originates from a study of blood T cell repertoires in COVID-19. Study overall: The United States, Italy and Spain were the sources of the acute and convalescent COVID-19 samples. Sample material is recorded as cDNA or gDNA derived from T cells, B-cell-depleted T cells, or PBMCs.

In the study's own analysis: Estimates of nucleated cell counts were drawn from the amplification of reference gene primers. Method: immunoSEQ multiplex PCR; TCRdb's copy keeps in-frame clones and lacks some. D and trimming come from the DNA, and the V and J calls and clone size come from that table. The sample comprises more than 95,000 clones, almost 80% of which are singletons, and 20% to 25% rests with the top ten. The chain joins TRBV12-5 to TRBJ1-1; D not certain. Sequenced: peripheral blood. The clonotype comes from a human donor in a cohort sampled during active COVID-19. CDR3 region: CASGKEAGFEAFF. The CDR3 bases are TGTGCTAGTGGCAAAGAGGCTGGTTTTGAAGCTTTCTTT.